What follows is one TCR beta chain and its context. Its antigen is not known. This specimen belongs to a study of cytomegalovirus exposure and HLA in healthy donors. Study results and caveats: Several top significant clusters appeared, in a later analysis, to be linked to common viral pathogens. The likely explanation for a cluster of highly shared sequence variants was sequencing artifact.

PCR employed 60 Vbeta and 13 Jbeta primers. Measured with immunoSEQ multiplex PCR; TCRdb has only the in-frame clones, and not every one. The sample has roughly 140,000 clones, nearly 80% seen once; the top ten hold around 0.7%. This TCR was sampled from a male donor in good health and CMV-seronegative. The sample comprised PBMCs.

The DNA of the CDR3 is TGTGCCAGCAGTTACTCAGCAGGGTTAAGTGGCTACACCTTC. Protein product: CASSYSAGLSGYTF. The V and J genes are TRBV6-5 and TRBJ1-2, with D perhaps TRBD1 (5 bases). Germline lookup yields CDR1 MNHEY and CDR2 SVGAGI. Trimming stripped 0 bases from V and 7 bases from J, with 12 bases between. The CDR3 is 14 amino acids.